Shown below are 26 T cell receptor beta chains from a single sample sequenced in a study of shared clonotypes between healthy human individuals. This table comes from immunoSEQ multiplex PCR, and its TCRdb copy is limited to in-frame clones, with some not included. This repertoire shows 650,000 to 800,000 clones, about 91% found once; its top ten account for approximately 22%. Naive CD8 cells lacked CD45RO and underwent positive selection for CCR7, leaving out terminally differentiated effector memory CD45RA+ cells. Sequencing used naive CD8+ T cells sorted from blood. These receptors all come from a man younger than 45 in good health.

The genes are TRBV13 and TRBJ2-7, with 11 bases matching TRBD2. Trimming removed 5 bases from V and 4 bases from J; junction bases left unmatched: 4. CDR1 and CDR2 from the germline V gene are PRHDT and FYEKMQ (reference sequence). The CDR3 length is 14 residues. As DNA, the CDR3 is TGTGCCAGCAGCCTGGGGACTAGCGGTTACGAGCAGTACTTC. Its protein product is CASSLGTSGYEQYF. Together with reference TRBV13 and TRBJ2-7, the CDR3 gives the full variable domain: AAGVIQSPRHLIKEKRETATLKCYPIPRHDTVYWYQQGPGQDPQFLISFYEKMQSDKGSIPDRFSAQQFSDYHSELNMSSLELGDSALYFCASSLGTSGYEQYFGPGTRLTVT.

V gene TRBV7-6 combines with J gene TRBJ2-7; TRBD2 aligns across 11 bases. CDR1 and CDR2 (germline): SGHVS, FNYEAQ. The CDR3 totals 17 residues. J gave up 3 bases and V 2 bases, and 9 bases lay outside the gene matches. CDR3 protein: CASSLRASGRQFYEQYF. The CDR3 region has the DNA TGTGCCAGCAGCTTAAGGGCTAGCGGGAGGCAATTCTACGAGCAGTACTTC. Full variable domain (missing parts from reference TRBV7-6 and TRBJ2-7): GAGVSQSPRYKVTKRGQDVALRCDPISGHVSLYWYRQALGQGPEFLTYFNYEAQQDKSGLPNDRFSAERPEGSISTLTIQRTEQRDSAMYRCASSLRASGRQFYEQYFGPGTRLTVT.

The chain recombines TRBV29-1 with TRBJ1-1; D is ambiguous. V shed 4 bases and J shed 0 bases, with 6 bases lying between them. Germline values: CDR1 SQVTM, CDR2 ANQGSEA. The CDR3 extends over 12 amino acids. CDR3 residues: CSVVTMNTEAFF. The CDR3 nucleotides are TGCAGCGTTGTTACTATGAACACTGAAGCTTTCTTT.

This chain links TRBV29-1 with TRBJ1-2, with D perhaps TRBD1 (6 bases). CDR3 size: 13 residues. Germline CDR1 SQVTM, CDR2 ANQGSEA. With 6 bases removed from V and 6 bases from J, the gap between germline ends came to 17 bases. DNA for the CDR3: TGCAGCGTCCGAGCCGGGGGCATCGATGGCTACACCTTC. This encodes CSVRAGGIDGYTF.

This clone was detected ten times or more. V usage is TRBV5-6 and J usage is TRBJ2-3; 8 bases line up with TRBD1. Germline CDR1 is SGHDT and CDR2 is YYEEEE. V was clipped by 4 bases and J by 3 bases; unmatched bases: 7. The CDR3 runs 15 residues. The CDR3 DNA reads TGTGCCAGCAGCGATAGACAGGGGATGACAGATACGCAGTATTTT. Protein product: CASSDRQGMTDTQYF.

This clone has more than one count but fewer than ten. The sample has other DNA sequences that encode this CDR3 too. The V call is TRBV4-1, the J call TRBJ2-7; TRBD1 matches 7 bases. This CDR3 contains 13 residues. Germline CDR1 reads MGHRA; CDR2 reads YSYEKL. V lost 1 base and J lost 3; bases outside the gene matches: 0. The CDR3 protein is CASSQGDSYEQYF. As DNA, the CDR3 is TGCGCCAGCAGCCAAGGGGACAGCTACGAGCAGTACTTC.

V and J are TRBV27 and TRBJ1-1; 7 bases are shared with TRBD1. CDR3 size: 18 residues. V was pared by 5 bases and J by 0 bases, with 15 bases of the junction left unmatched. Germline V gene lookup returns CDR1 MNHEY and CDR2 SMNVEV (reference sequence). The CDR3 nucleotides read TGTGCCAGCAGTCCCGACAGGGCGGTCATAGGCCTGAACACTGAAGCTTTCTTT. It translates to CASSPDRAVIGLNTEAFF.

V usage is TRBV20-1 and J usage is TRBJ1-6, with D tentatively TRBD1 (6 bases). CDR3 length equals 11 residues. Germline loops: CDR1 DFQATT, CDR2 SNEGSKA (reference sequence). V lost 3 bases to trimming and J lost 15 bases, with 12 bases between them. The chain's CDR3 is CSARGSGVLHF. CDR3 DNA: TGCAGTGCTAGGGGGTCAGGGGTCCTCCACTTT.

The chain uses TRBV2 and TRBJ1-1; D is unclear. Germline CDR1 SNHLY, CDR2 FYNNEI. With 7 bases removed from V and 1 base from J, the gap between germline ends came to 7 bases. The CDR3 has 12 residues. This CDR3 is CASIARNTEAFF. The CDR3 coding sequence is TGTGCCAGCATAGCCAGGAACACTGAAGCTTTCTTT.

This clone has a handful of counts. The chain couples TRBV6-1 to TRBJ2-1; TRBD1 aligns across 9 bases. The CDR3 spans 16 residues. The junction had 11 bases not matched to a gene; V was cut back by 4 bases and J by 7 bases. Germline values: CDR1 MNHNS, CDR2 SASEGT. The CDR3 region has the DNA TGTGCCAGCAGTGCCGACAGGGGGTTAAGCAATAATGAGCAGTTCTTC. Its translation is CASSADRGLSNNEQFF.

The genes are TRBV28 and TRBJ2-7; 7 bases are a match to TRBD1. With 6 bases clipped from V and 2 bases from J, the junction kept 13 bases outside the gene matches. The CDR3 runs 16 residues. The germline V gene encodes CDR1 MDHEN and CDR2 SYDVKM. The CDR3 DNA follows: TGTGCCAGCAGGCAAAGACAGGGTCTGATGGCCTACGAGCAGTACTTC. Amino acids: CASRQRQGLMAYEQYF.

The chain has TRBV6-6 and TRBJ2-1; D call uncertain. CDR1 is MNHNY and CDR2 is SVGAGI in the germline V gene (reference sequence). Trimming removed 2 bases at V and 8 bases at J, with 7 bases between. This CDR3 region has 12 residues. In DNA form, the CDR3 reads TGTGCCAGCAGTTACCGGCAGGATGAGCAGTTCTTC. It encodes CASSYRQDEQFF.

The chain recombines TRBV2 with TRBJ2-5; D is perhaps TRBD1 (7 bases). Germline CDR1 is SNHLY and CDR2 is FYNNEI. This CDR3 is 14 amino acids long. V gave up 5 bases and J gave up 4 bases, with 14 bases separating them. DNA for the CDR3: TGTGCCAGCAGTACCGGGACAGCGGGAGAGACCCAGTACTTC. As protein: CASSTGTAGETQYF.

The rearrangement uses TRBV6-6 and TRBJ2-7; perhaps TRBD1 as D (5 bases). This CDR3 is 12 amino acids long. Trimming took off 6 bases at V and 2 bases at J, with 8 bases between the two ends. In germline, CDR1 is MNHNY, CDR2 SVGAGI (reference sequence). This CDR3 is CASRDTAYEQYF. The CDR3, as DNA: TGTGCCAGCAGGGACACAGCCTACGAGCAGTACTTC.

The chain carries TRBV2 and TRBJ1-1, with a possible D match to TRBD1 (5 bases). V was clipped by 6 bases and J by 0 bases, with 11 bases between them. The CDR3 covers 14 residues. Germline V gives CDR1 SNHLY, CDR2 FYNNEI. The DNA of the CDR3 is TGTGCCAGCAGCATAGACAGCTTGAACACTGAAGCTTTCTTT. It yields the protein CASSIDSLNTEAFF.

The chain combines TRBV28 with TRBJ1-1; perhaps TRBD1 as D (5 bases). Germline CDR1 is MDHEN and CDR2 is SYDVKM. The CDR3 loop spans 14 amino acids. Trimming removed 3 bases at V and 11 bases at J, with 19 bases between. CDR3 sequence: CASSFLDSWPGAFF. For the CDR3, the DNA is TGTGCCAGCAGTTTTTTAGACAGTTGGCCGGGGGCTTTCTTT.

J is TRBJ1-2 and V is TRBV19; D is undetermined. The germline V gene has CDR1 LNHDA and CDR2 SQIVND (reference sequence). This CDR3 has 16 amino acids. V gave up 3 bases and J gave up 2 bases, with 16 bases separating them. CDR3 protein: CASSMDGEPFNYGYTF. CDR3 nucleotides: TGTGCCAGTAGTATGGACGGGGAACCGTTCAACTATGGCTACACCTTC.

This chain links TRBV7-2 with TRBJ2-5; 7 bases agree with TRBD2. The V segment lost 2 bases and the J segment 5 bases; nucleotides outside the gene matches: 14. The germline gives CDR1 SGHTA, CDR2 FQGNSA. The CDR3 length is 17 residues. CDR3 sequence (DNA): TGTGCCAGCAGCTTATTTCCTGGACTAGAAACCGGGGAGACCCAGTACTTC. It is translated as CASSLFPGLETGETQYF.

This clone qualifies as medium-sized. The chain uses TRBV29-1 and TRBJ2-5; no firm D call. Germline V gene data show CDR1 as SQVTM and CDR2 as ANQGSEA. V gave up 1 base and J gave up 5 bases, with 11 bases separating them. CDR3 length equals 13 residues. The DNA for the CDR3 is TGCAGCGTTGAAGTCGACCTCGGGGAGACCCAGTACTTC. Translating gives CSVEVDLGETQYF.

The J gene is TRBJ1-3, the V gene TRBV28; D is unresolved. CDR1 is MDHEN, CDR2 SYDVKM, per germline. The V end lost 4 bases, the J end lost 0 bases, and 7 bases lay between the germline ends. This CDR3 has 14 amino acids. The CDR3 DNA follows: TGTGCCAGCAGTTCCCTAAGCTCTGGAAACACCATATATTTT. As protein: CASSSLSSGNTIYF.

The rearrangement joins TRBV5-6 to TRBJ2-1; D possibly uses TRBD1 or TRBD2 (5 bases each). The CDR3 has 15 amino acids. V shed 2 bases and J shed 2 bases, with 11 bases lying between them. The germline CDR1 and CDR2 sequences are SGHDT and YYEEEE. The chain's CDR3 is CASSFRGTAYNEQFF. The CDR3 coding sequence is TGTGCCAGCAGCTTCAGAGGGACGGCCTACAATGAGCAGTTCTTC.

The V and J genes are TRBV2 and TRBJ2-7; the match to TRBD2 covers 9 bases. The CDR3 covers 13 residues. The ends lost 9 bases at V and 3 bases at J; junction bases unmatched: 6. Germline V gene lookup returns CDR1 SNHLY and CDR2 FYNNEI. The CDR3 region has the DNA TGTGCCAGACAGGCTAGCGGGGACTACGAGCAGTACTTC. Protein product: CARQASGDYEQYF.

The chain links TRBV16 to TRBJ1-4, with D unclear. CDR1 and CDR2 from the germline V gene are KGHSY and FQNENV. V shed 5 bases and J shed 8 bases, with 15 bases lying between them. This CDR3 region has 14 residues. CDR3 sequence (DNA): TGTGCCAGCAGCTTTTCTACACCGGCGGAAAAACTGTTTTTT. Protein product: CASSFSTPAEKLFF. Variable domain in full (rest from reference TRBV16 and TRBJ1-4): GEEVAQTPKHLVRGEGQKAKLYCAPIKGHSYVFWYQQVLKNEFKFLISFQNENVFDETGMPKERFSAKCLPNSPCSLEIQATKLEDSAVYFCASSFSTPAEKLFFGSGTQLSVL.

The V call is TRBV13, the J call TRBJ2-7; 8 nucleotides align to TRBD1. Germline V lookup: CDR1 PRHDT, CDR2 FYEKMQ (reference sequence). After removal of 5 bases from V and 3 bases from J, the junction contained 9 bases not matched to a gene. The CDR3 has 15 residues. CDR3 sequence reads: CASSITGTGLYEQYF. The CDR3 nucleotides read TGTGCCAGCAGCATCACCGGGACAGGCCTCTACGAGCAGTACTTC.

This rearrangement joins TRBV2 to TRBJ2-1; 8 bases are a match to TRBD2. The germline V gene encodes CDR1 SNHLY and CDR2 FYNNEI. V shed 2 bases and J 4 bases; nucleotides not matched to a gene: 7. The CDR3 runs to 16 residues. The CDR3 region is CASSELLAARYNEQFF. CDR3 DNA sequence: TGTGCCAGCAGTGAATTACTAGCGGCAAGATACAATGAGCAGTTCTTC.

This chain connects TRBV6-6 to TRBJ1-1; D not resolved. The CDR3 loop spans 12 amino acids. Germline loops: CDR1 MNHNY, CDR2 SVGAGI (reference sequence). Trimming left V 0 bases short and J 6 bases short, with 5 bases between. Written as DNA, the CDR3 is TGTGCCAGCAGTTACTCGACTCCTGAAGCTTTCTTT. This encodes CASSYSTPEAFF.